The T cell receptor beta chain described here comes from a study of metastatic and nonmetastatic thyroid tumors. Study overall: Repertoire comparisons spanned blood and tumor or nodule tissue from malignant and benign thyroid patients.

No treatment had been given to any patient before thyroid surgery. TCRdb reprocessed the PCR reads via MiXCR. The sample yields about 35,000 clones, around 33% seen once. Germline assignment: CDR1 MRHNA and CDR2 SNTAGT. V was pared by 10 bases and J by 6 bases, with 11 bases of the junction left unmatched. The CDR3 has 14 amino acids. The source material was tumor tissue. V is TRBV6-4 and J is TRBJ2-1, with 8 bases fitting TRBD2. This sequence was found in a female donor with papillary thyroid cancer or a benign thyroid nodule (not recorded which). Some clones in this sample may be carry-over from other donors' samples. In nucleotides, the CDR3 is TGTGCCACCCGTAGAGGCGGGGGGTCCAATGAGCAGTTCTTC. It translates to CATRRGGGSNEQFF.